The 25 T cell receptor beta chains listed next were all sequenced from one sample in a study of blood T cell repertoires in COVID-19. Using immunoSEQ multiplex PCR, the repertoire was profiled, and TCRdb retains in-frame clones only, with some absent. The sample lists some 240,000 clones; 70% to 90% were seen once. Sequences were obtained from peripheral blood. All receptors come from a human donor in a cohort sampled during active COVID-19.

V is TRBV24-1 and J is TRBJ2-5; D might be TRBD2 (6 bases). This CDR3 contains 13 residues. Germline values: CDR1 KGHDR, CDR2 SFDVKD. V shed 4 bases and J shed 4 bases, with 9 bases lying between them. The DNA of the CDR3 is TGTGCCACCAGTGAGCCGGGACTAGAGACCCAGTACTTC. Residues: CATSEPGLETQYF.

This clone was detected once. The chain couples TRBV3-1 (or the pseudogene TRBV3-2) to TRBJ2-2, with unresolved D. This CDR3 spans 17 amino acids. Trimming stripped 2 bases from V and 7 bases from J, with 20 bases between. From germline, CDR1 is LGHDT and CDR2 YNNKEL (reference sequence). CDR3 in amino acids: CASSQSPSSTYFGELFF. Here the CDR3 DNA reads TGTGCCAGCAGCCAATCTCCTTCAAGCACCTATTTCGGGGAGCTGTTTTTT.

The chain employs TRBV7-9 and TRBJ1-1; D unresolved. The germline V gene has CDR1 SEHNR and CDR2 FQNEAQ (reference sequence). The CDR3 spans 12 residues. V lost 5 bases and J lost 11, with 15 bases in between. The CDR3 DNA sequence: TGTGCCAGCAGCCCCCGGGAAGGAATGGCTTTCTTT. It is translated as CASSPREGMAFF.

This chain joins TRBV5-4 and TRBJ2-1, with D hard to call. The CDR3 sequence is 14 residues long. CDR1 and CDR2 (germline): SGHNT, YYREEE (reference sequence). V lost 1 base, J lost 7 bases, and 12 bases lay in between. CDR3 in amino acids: CASSLHTERNEQFF. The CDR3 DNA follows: TGTGCCAGCAGCTTGCACACGGAGAGAAATGAGCAGTTCTTC.

For the CDR3, the DNA is TGTGCCAGCACCGCCGGTGCGGGAACGGGGAATGAGCAGTTCTTC. This sequence encodes CASTAGAGTGNEQFF. The chain couples TRBV2 to TRBJ2-1; the D gene is possibly TRBD2 (6 bases). This CDR3 comprises 15 residues. The V gene's germline CDR1 is SNHLY and CDR2 FYNNEI. V gave up 7 bases and J gave up 7 bases, with 20 bases separating them.

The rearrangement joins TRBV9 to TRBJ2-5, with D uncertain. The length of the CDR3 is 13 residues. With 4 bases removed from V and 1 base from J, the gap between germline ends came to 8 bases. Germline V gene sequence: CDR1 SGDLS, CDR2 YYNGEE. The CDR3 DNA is TGTGCCAGCAGCCTCTCAGGCCAAGAGACCCAGTACTTC. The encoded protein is CASSLSGQETQYF.

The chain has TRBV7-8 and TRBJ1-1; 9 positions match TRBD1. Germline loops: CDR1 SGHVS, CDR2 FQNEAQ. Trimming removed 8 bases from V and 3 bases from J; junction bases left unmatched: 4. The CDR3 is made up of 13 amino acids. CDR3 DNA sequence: TGTGCCAGCGGCGGACAGGGGTACACTGAAGCTTTCTTT. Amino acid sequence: CASGGQGYTEAFF. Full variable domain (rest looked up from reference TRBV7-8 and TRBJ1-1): GAGVSQSPRYKVAKRGQDVALRCDPISGHVSLFWYQQALGQGPEFLTYFQNEAQLDKSGLPSDRFFAERPEGSVSTLKIQRTQQEDSAVYLCASGGQGYTEAFFGQGTRLTVV.

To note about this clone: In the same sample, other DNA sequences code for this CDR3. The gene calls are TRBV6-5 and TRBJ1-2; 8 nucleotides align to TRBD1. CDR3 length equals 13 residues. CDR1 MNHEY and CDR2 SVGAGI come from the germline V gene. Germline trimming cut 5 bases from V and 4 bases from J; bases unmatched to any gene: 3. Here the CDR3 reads CASSPDRAYGYTF. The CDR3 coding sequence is TGTGCCAGCAGTCCGGACAGGGCCTATGGCTACACCTTC.

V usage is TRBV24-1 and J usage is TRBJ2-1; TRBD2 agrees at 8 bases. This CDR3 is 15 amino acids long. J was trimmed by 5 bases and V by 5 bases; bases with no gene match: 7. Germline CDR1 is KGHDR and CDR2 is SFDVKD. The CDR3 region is CATSVGGRQNNEQFF. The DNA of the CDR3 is TGTGCCACCAGTGTGGGCGGGAGGCAAAACAATGAGCAGTTCTTC.

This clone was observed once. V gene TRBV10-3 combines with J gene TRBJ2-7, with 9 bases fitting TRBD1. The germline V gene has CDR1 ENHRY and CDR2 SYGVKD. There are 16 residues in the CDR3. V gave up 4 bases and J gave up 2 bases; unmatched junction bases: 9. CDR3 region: CAISAPGTGLAYEQYF. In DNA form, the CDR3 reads TGTGCCATCAGTGCCCCCGGGACAGGGTTGGCCTACGAGCAGTACTTC.

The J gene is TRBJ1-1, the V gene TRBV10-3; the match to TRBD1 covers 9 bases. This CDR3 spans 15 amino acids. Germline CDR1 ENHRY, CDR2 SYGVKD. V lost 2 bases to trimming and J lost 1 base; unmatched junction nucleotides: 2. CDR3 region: CAISEGGQGNTEAFF. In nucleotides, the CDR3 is TGTGCCATCAGTGAGGGGGGACAGGGGAACACTGAAGCTTTCTTT.

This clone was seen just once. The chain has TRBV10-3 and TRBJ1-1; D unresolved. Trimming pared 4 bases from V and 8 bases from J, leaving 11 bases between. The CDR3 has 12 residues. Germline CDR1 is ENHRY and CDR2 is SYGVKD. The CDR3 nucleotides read TGTGCCATCAGTGGGGTCGGGAAAGAAGCTTTCTTT. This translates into CAISGVGKEAFF.

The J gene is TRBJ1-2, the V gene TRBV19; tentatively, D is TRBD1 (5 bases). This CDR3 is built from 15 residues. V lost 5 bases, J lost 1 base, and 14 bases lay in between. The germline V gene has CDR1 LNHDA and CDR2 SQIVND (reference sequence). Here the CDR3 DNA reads TGTGCCAGTAGTCTCGACAGAGAAGTTAACTATGGCTACACCTTC. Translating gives CASSLDREVNYGYTF. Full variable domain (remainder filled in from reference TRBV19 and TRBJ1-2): DGGITQSPKYLFRKEGQNVTLSCEQNLNHDAMYWYRQDPGQGLRLIYYSQIVNDFQKGDIAEGYSVSREKKESFPLTVTSAQKNPTAFYLCASSLDREVNYGYTFGSGTRLTVV.

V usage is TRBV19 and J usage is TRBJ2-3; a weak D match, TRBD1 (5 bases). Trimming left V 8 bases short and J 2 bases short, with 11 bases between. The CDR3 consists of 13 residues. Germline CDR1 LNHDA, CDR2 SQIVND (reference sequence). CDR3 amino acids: CASRDSPTDTQYF. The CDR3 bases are TGTGCCAGTCGAGACAGCCCCACAGATACGCAGTATTTT.

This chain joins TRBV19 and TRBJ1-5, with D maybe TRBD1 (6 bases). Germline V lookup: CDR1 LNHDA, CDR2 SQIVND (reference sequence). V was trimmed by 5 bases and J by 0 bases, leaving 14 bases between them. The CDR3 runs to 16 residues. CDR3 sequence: CASSLRQDYSNQPQHF. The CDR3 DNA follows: TGTGCCAGTAGTCTCAGACAGGATTATAGCAATCAGCCCCAGCATTTT.

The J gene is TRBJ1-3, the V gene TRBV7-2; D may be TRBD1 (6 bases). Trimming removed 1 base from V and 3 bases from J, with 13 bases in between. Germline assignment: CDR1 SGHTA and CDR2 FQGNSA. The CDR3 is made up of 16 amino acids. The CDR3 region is CASSLGGGQFGNTIYF. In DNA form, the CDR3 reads TGTGCCAGCAGCTTAGGTGGCGGACAGTTTGGAAACACCATATATTTT.

In nucleotides, the CDR3 is TGTGCCAGCAGCCAAGGCCCCTTGCAGGGACTCGGTTCACCCCTCCACTTT. Amino acids: CASSQGPLQGLGSPLHF. The chain carries TRBV4-2 and TRBJ1-6; tentative D call: TRBD1 (5 bases). Trimming removed 1 base from V and 9 bases from J, with 19 bases in between. This CDR3 has 17 amino acids. Per the germline V gene, CDR1 is LGHNA and CDR2 is YNFKEQ.

The CDR3 coding sequence is TGTGCCAGCAGCTTTAACGACAGGGGGGCTGAAGCTTTCTTT. Encoded protein: CASSFNDRGAEAFF. This chain connects TRBV7-9 to TRBJ1-1; TRBD1 matches at 9 bases. The CDR3 length is 14 residues. Germline values: CDR1 SEHNR, CDR2 FQNEAQ (reference sequence). The J segment lost 6 bases and the V segment lost 3 bases, leaving 5 bases of the junction unmatched.

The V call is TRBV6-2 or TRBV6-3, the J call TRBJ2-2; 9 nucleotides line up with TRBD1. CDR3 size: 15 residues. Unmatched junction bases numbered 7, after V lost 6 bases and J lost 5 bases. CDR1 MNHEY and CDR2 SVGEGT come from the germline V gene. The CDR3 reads CASSFDRGGTGELFF. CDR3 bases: TGTGCCAGCAGCTTCGACAGGGGGGGAACCGGGGAGCTGTTTTTT.

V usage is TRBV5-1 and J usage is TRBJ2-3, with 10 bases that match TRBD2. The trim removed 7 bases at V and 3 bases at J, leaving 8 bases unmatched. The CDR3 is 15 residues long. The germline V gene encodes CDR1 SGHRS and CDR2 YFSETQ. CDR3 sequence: CASARASGRTDTQYF. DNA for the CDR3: TGCGCCAGCGCGCGGGCTAGCGGGAGAACAGATACGCAGTATTTT. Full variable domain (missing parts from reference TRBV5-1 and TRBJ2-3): KAGVTQTPRYLIKTRGQQVTLSCSPISGHRSVSWYQQTPGQGLQFLFEYFSETQRNKGNFPGRFSGRQFSNSRSEMNVSTLELGDSALYLCASARASGRTDTQYFGPGTRLTVL.

CDR3 residues: CASSLWGEGSKNIQYF. Written as DNA, the CDR3 is TGTGCCAGTAGTCTTTGGGGGGAAGGGTCCAAAAACATTCAGTACTTC. The rearrangement joins TRBV19 to TRBJ2-4; a weak D match, TRBD2 (6 bases). Deletions cut 5 bases from V and 2 bases from J, with 16 bases between. Germline V gives CDR1 LNHDA, CDR2 SQIVND (reference sequence). The CDR3 spans 16 residues.

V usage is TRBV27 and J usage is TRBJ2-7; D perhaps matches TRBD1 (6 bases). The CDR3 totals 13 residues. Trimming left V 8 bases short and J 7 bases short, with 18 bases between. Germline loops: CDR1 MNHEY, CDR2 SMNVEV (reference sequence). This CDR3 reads CASHFTGLGEQYF. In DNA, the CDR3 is TGTGCCAGCCACTTTACAGGGTTGGGGGAGCAGTACTTC.

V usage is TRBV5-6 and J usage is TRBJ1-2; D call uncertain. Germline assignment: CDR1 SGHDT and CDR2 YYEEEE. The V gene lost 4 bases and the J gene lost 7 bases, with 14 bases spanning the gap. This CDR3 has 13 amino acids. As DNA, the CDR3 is TGTGCCAGCAGCCAAGTTGCGGTGGGTGGCTACACCTTC. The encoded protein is CASSQVAVGGYTF.

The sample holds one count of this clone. The CDR3 protein is CASSQEGRGSLHF. The CDR3 bases are TGTGCCAGCAGCCAAGAGGGTAGGGGATCCCTCCACTTT. This chain joins TRBV4-2 and TRBJ1-6; D possibly corresponds to TRBD1 (5 bases). V was shortened by 0 bases and J by 14 bases, with 11 bases between the two germline ends. This CDR3 has 13 amino acids. The germline V gene encodes CDR1 LGHNA and CDR2 YNFKEQ.

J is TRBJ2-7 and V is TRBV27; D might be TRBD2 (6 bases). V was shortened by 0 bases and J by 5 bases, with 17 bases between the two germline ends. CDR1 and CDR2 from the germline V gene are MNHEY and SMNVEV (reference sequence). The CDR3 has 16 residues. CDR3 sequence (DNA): TGTGCCAGCAGTTTATCGTCCGGGAGCCCCGGGAACGAGCAGTACTTC. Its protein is CASSLSSGSPGNEQYF.